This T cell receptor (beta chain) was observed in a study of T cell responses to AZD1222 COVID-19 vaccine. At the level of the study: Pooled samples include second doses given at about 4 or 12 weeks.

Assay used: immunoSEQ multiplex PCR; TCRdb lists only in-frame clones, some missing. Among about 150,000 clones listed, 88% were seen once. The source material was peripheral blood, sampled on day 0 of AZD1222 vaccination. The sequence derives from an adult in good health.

DNA of the CDR3: TGTGCCAGCAGCGTAGATCAGGGGCGCACTGAAGCTTTCTTT. Its protein is CASSVDQGRTEAFF. This chain joins TRBV9 and TRBJ1-1, with TRBD1 as a possible D gene (6 bases). CDR1 and CDR2 (germline): SGDLS, YYNGEE. The CDR3 loop spans 14 amino acids. V was trimmed by 0 bases and J by 4 bases, leaving 10 bases between them.